The 30 T cell receptor beta chains below were found in one sample sequenced in a study of blood T cell repertoires in COVID-19. TCRdb's table, derived via immunoSEQ multiplex PCR, lists solely in-frame clones and lacks some. This table has 200,000 to 250,000 clones, around 83% appearing once. The sample consisted of peripheral blood. The source is a woman aged 45-65 years with COVID-19, enrolled during active disease.

The V and J genes are TRBV10-3 and TRBJ1-4; 10 bases align to TRBD1. CDR1 ENHRY and CDR2 SYGVKD come from the germline V gene. V lost 6 bases and J lost 6; bases outside the gene matches: 4. The length of the CDR3 is 14 residues. The CDR3 DNA is TGTGCCATCAGCCACGGGACAGGGGATGAAAAACTGTTTTTT. Translation gives CAISHGTGDEKLFF.

J is TRBJ1-3 and V is TRBV28; 8 bases align to TRBD1. Unmatched junction bases numbered 13, after V lost 10 bases and J lost 8 bases. The CDR3 is made up of 14 amino acids. Per germline, CDR1 MDHEN and CDR2 SYDVKM. CDR3 bases: TGTGCCACCTCGTCAGGGGGCAAGATATACACCATATATTTT. It encodes CATSSGGKIYTIYF.

V gene TRBV5-1 combines with J gene TRBJ2-7, with 10 bases fitting TRBD1. The CDR3 has 14 residues. V dropped 2 bases and J dropped 5; count of bases not matched to a gene: 4. Germline loops: CDR1 SGHRS, CDR2 YFSETQ. CDR3 sequence: CASSLTGQGNEQYF. The CDR3 DNA reads TGCGCCAGCAGCTTAACGGGACAGGGGAACGAGCAGTACTTC.

This clone was detected a few times. The V call is TRBV28, the J call TRBJ2-5; TRBD1 matches at 9 bases. CDR1 is MDHEN and CDR2 is SYDVKM in the germline V gene. The ends lost 6 bases at V and 1 base at J; junction bases unmatched: 3. This CDR3 spans 14 amino acids. CDR3 DNA sequence: TGTGCCAGCAGCCGGACAGGGGTCCAAGAGACCCAGTACTTC. This codes for CASSRTGVQETQYF.

Written as DNA, the CDR3 is TGTGCCAGCAGCGTAGGAAACAGGCCCCCAACCCTTTCCATGAACACTGAAGCTTTCTTT. It codes for CASSVGNRPPTLSMNTEAFF. The chain recombines TRBV9 with TRBJ1-1; tentatively, D is TRBD1 (5 bases). Trimming took 0 bases from V and 0 from J, leaving 24 bases between them. The CDR3 contains 20 residues. The germline gives CDR1 SGDLS, CDR2 YYNGEE.

V usage is TRBV6-4 and J usage is TRBJ2-1; 8 positions match TRBD1. This CDR3 has 14 amino acids. CDR1 and CDR2 from the germline V gene are MRHNA and SNTAGT. The J segment lost 1 base and the V segment lost 6 bases, leaving 2 bases of the junction unmatched. CDR3 protein: CASSRTGSYNEQFF. The CDR3, as DNA: TGTGCCAGCAGCCGGACAGGGTCCTACAATGAGCAGTTCTTC.

V is TRBV4-3 and J is TRBJ2-2, with 10 bases matching TRBD2. Germline V gene sequence: CDR1 LGHNA, CDR2 YSLEER. The CDR3 extends over 18 amino acids. J gave up 1 base and V 4 bases, and 9 bases lay outside the gene matches. The CDR3 bases are TGCGCCAGCAGCCGCATCCTAGCGGGGGCCGAGAACACCGGGGAGCTGTTTTTT. Its translation: CASSRILAGAENTGELFF.

The chain links TRBV19 to TRBJ2-1; a possible D gene is TRBD1 (6 bases). This CDR3 comprises 13 residues. Trimming shortened V by 4 bases and J by 9 bases, and 13 bases separated the two germline ends. The germline gives CDR1 LNHDA, CDR2 SQIVND (reference sequence). The CDR3 DNA sequence: TGTGCCAGTAGTACACCGGGACACGGTGAGCAGTTCTTC. Amino acids: CASSTPGHGEQFF.

The V and J genes are TRBV13 and TRBJ1-4; TRBD1 matches at 8 bases. In germline, CDR1 is PRHDT, CDR2 FYEKMQ (reference sequence). This CDR3 is built from 17 residues. Losses at the gene ends were 4 bases for V and 0 bases for J; bases not matched to a gene: 7. The DNA for the CDR3 is TGTGCCAGCAGCTCTAGACGGACAGGGCCAACTAATGAAAAACTGTTTTTT. Residues: CASSSRRTGPTNEKLFF.

The chain combines TRBV5-1 with TRBJ2-1; D is unclear. Germline V gives CDR1 SGHRS, CDR2 YFSETQ. V lost 0 bases to trimming and J lost 5 bases, with 9 bases between them. CDR3 length equals 14 residues. As DNA, the CDR3 is TGCGCCAGCAGCTTGGCTCTTCGTAACAATGAGCAGTTCTTC. This translates into CASSLALRNNEQFF.

This clone was observed a single time. The V gene is TRBV5-8, the J gene TRBJ2-7; D might be TRBD2 (5 bases). The CDR3 is made up of 13 amino acids. Germline-derived CDR1 and CDR2 are SGHTS and YDEGEE. The V and J ends lost 4 bases and 3 bases respectively, with 11 bases between them. The CDR3 spells CASSPGLNYEQYF. CDR3 DNA: TGTGCCAGCAGCCCCGGACTGAACTACGAGCAGTACTTC.

The rearrangement joins TRBV19 to TRBJ1-4; D is ambiguous. V gave up 5 bases and J gave up 10 bases, with 17 bases separating them. CDR1 is LNHDA and CDR2 is SQIVND in the germline V gene (reference sequence). The CDR3 sequence is 14 residues long. In DNA, the CDR3 is TGTGCCAGTAGTTTCCCTCGGGAGGGAGGAAAACTGTTTTTT. Its translation is CASSFPREGGKLFF.

The rearrangement uses TRBV28 and TRBJ2-1; D unclear. Trimming took 1 base from V and 5 from J, leaving 9 bases between them. The germline gives CDR1 MDHEN, CDR2 SYDVKM. The CDR3 spans 14 residues. CDR3 nucleotide sequence: TGTGCCAGCAGTTTATCGACAATTAACAATGAGCAGTTCTTC. Its translation is CASSLSTINNEQFF.

In DNA form, the CDR3 reads TGCAGCGTTGTAGGGGCAGGGGACGAGCAGTACGTC. This encodes CSVVGAGDEQYV. The chain recombines TRBV29-1 with TRBJ2-7, with D possibly matching TRBD1 (6 bases). CDR1 is SQVTM and CDR2 is ANQGSEA in the germline V gene. Trimming removed 4 bases from V and 5 bases from J, with 12 bases in between. This CDR3 contains 12 residues.

The CDR3 DNA is TGTGCCAGCTCACCAAATATTCTCCAGGGAAGCAATGAGCAGTTCTTC. It specifies CASSPNILQGSNEQFF. The rearrangement joins TRBV18 to TRBJ2-1, with D possibly being TRBD1 (5 bases). Germline CDR1 KGHSH, CDR2 LQKENI. The ends were cut back, 2 bases at V and 6 bases at J, with 17 bases in the middle. This CDR3 region has 16 residues.

This sequence joins TRBV30 and TRBJ1-2, with 11 nucleotides matching TRBD1. CDR1 GTSNPN and CDR2 SVGIG come from the germline V gene (reference sequence). The CDR3 extends over 13 amino acids. J lost 7 bases, V lost 1 base, and 2 bases had no gene match. CDR3 bases: TGTGCCTGGAGTGGCGGACAGGGGGCTGGCTACACCTTC. This gives the protein CAWSGGQGAGYTF.

This chain connects TRBV24-1 to TRBJ1-5, with unresolved D. Germline values: CDR1 KGHDR, CDR2 SFDVKD. This CDR3 spans 13 amino acids. Trimming cost V 2 bases and J 10 bases, with 11 bases left between them. CDR3: CATSDSSTRPQHF. The DNA for the CDR3 is TGTGCCACCAGTGATTCAAGCACCCGACCCCAGCATTTT.

This chain links TRBV11-3 with TRBJ2-1, with 14 bases that match TRBD2. V was clipped by 5 bases and J by 3 bases; unmatched bases: 6. This CDR3 is 17 amino acids long. Germline assignment: CDR1 SGHNT and CDR2 YENEEA. The CDR3 nucleotides are TGTGCCAGCAGCCCTGGGACTAGCGGGGGTCTCTACAATGAGCAGTTCTTC. This gives the protein CASSPGTSGGLYNEQFF.

This clone is a singleton in its sample. The rearrangement joins TRBV10-1 to TRBJ2-7, with 8 bases matching TRBD2. Germline-derived CDR1 and CDR2 are WNHNN and SYGVQD (reference sequence). The CDR3 runs 16 residues. The junction had 14 bases not matched to a gene; V was cut back by 6 bases and J by 4 bases. CDR3 in DNA: TGCGCCAGCAGGACCCTCCGGGGCGGGGGGTTGTACGAGCAGTACGTC. Amino acid sequence: CASRTLRGGGLYEQYV.

The chain joins TRBV5-4 to TRBJ2-5, with D tentatively TRBD2 (7 bases). There are 16 residues in the CDR3. CDR1 is SGHNT, CDR2 YYREEE, per germline (reference sequence). Trimming shortened V by 2 bases and J by 5 bases, and 19 bases separated the two germline ends. The CDR3 region is CASSFRGGGPGETQYF. CDR3 nucleotide sequence: TGTGCCAGCAGCTTTAGAGGGGGGGGACCTGGGGAGACCCAGTACTTC. Full variable domain (rest looked up from reference TRBV5-4 and TRBJ2-5): ETGVTQSPTHLIKTRGQQVTLRCSSQSGHNTVSWYQQALGQGPQFIFQYYREEENGRGNFPPRFSGLQFPNYSSELNVNALELDDSALYLCASSFRGGGPGETQYFGPGTRLLVL.

The chain recombines TRBV6-5 with TRBJ2-5; 8 bases agree with TRBD1. With V trimmed by 6 bases and J by 3 bases, 3 bases remained unmatched. This CDR3 is built from 13 residues. The germline V gene encodes CDR1 MNHEY and CDR2 SVGAGI. The CDR3 nucleotides read TGTGCCAGCAGCGGACAGGGTAAAGAGACCCAGTACTTC. Its translation is CASSGQGKETQYF.

The chain links TRBV19 to TRBJ1-2; D ambiguous. The CDR3 covers 12 residues. Germline loops: CDR1 LNHDA, CDR2 SQIVND (reference sequence). V was shortened by 3 bases and J by 8 bases, with 10 bases between the two germline ends. CDR3 DNA: TGTGCCAGTAGTATCGGAGGGAGGGGCTACACCTTC. This gives the protein CASSIGGRGYTF.

The J gene is TRBJ1-2, the V gene TRBV6-5, with D hard to call. This CDR3 is 15 amino acids long. Germline V CDR1 and CDR2: MNHEY, SVGAGI. With 0 bases removed from V and 4 bases from J, the gap between germline ends came to 12 bases. Here the CDR3 reads CASSYSVPRAYGYTF. The CDR3, as DNA: TGTGCCAGCAGTTACTCCGTCCCCCGCGCCTATGGCTACACCTTC.

The chain is built from TRBV11-2 and TRBJ1-2, with D uncertain. The CDR3 loop spans 14 amino acids. Trimming left V 4 bases short and J 8 bases short, with 17 bases between. Germline V gene lookup returns CDR1 SGHAT and CDR2 FQNNGV. CDR3 in amino acids: CASSYAAQQQGYTF. The DNA for the CDR3 is TGTGCCAGCAGCTACGCCGCTCAACAGCAAGGCTACACCTTC.

The rearrangement links TRBV20-1 to TRBJ1-5; possible D gene TRBD1, 6 bases. The CDR3 sequence is 15 residues long. Germline V CDR1 and CDR2: DFQATT, SNEGSKA (reference sequence). Trimming pared 3 bases from V and 2 bases from J, leaving 14 bases between. CDR3 in DNA: TGCAGTGCTAGTACCGGGTCAGGGGGCAATCAGCCCCAGCATTTT. Translating gives CSASTGSGGNQPQHF.

This chain links TRBV2 with TRBJ1-4; 7 nucleotides align to TRBD1. The CDR3 totals 15 residues. Trimming removed 6 bases from V and 3 bases from J; junction bases left unmatched: 7. Germline V gene lookup returns CDR1 SNHLY and CDR2 FYNNEI. In nucleotides, the CDR3 is TGTGCCAGCAGACGCGAGGGGACAGCTAATGAAAAACTGTTTTTT. Its translation is CASRREGTANEKLFF.

The sample holds one count of this clone. The chain is built from TRBV27 and TRBJ1-6; no clear D gene. Trimming shortened V by 6 bases and J by 1 base, and 10 bases separated the two germline ends. Germline assignment: CDR1 MNHEY and CDR2 SMNVEV (reference sequence). The CDR3 totals 15 residues. The CDR3 region is CASSLRESYNSPLHF. CDR3 DNA: TGTGCCAGCAGCCTGCGGGAGTCCTATAATTCACCCCTCCACTTT.

The chain joins TRBV10-3 to TRBJ2-3, with 10 bases aligning to TRBD2. There are 17 residues in the CDR3. V was clipped by 10 bases and J by 0 bases; unmatched bases: 13. In germline, CDR1 is ENHRY, CDR2 SYGVKD. CDR3 in amino acids: CATRMRVAGGSTDTQYF. DNA for the CDR3: TGTGCCACGAGGATGAGGGTAGCGGGGGGTAGCACAGATACGCAGTATTTT.

The J gene is TRBJ2-5, the V gene TRBV6-5; 12 bases match TRBD1. The germline V gene has CDR1 MNHEY and CDR2 SVGAGI. The V gene end was trimmed by 6 bases and the J gene end by 4 bases; junction bases not matched to a gene: 6. CDR3 length equals 15 residues. DNA for the CDR3: TGTGCCAGCAGCCCGGGACAGGGGGCCACAGAGACCCAGTACTTC. Translated, it gives CASSPGQGATETQYF.

V gene TRBV5-6 combines with J gene TRBJ2-7; D is possibly TRBD2 (5 bases). V lost 4 bases to trimming and J lost 6 bases, with 8 bases between them. Per the germline V gene, CDR1 is SGHDT and CDR2 is YYEEEE. This CDR3 is 11 amino acids long. The CDR3: CASSRGSEQYV. The CDR3, as DNA: TGTGCCAGCAGCCGCGGGTCCGAGCAGTACGTC.